Below are 27 T cell receptor beta chains sequenced from a single sample in a study of blood T cell repertoires in COVID-19. Profiled with immunoSEQ multiplex PCR; TCRdb holds only in-frame clones, not every one. The table records tens of thousands of clones, about nine tenths of them present only once. The material sequenced was peripheral blood. The receptors were gathered from a man aged 25 to 45 with acute or convalescent COVID-19.

This chain connects TRBV11-2 to TRBJ2-3; D gene unclear. CDR3 length equals 12 residues. Trimming removed 1 base at V and 4 bases at J, with 3 bases between. Germline assignment: CDR1 SGHAT and CDR2 FQNNGV. As DNA, the CDR3 is TGTGCCAGCAGCTTAGTCTCAGATACGCAGTATTTT. Translated: CASSLVSDTQYF.

The CDR3 here is CASSFHRATNEKLFF. The CDR3 region has the DNA TGTGCCAGCAGTTTTCACCGAGCAACTAATGAAAAACTGTTTTTT. The chain employs TRBV28 and TRBJ1-4; D not resolved. The CDR3 has 15 amino acids. Germline loops: CDR1 MDHEN, CDR2 SYDVKM. V was pared by 3 bases and J by 0 bases, with 8 bases between.

The chain couples TRBV5-1 to TRBJ2-1, with 8 bases aligning to TRBD2. After removal of 4 bases from V and 6 bases from J, the junction contained 9 bases not matched to a gene. Per germline, CDR1 SGHRS and CDR2 YFSETQ. This CDR3 has 15 amino acids. CDR3 nucleotide sequence: TGCGCCAGCAGCAGACAGCGGGAGCTCGGCAATGAGCAGTTCTTC. Its protein product is CASSRQRELGNEQFF.

This chain joins TRBV7-9 and TRBJ2-2, with 10 bases that match TRBD1. Unmatched junction bases numbered 1, after V lost 3 bases and J lost 3 bases. The CDR3 is made up of 15 amino acids. Germline CDR1 and CDR2: SEHNR and FQNEAQ (reference sequence). The CDR3 loop is CASSFGTGDTGELFF. The CDR3 DNA follows: TGTGCCAGCAGCTTCGGGACAGGGGACACCGGGGAGCTGTTTTTT. The full variable domain, with the rest looked up from reference TRBV7-9 and TRBJ2-2, is DTGVSQNPRHKITKRGQNVTFRCDPISEHNRLYWYRQTLGQGPEFLTYFQNEAQLEKSRLLSDRFSAERPKGSFSTLEIQRTEQGDSAMYLCASSFGTGDTGELFFGEGSRLTVL.

J is TRBJ2-2 and V is TRBV7-2, with D perhaps TRBD1 (5 bases). V lost 5 bases and J lost 2, with 12 bases in between. The CDR3 has 15 amino acids. The germline V gene has CDR1 SGHTA and CDR2 FQGNSA. The CDR3 is CASSLSRTNTGELFF. The CDR3 bases are TGTGCCAGCAGCCTCTCCAGGACAAACACCGGGGAGCTGTTTTTT.

This sequence joins TRBV28 and TRBJ2-5, with TRBD1 matching over 8 bases. CDR3 length: 16 amino acids. From germline, CDR1 is MDHEN and CDR2 SYDVKM. The V segment lost 6 bases and the J segment 3 bases; nucleotides outside the gene matches: 12. The CDR3: CASSYNRGQVKETQYF. The CDR3 DNA sequence: TGTGCCAGCAGCTATAACCGGGGACAGGTCAAAGAGACCCAGTACTTC.

The chain is built from TRBV20-1 and TRBJ2-1; the D gene is possibly TRBD2 (5 bases). The CDR3 is 10 residues long. Germline CDR1 DFQATT, CDR2 SNEGSKA (reference sequence). CDR3 sequence: CSGVYNEQFF. CDR3 nucleotides: TGCAGCGGGGTCTACAATGAGCAGTTCTTC.

The chain joins TRBV13 to TRBJ1-1; weak D call: TRBD1 (6 bases). Germline CDR1 PRHDT, CDR2 FYEKMQ (reference sequence). This CDR3 comprises 13 residues. Trimming shortened V by 4 bases and J by 8 bases, and 14 bases separated the two germline ends. This CDR3 is CASSSDRPGEAFF. The CDR3 region has the DNA TGTGCCAGCAGCTCTGACAGGCCGGGGGAAGCTTTCTTT. The full variable domain, with the rest looked up from reference TRBV13 and TRBJ1-1, is AAGVIQSPRHLIKEKRETATLKCYPIPRHDTVYWYQQGPGQDPQFLISFYEKMQSDKGSIPDRFSAQQFSDYHSELNMSSLELGDSALYFCASSSDRPGEAFFGQGTRLTVV.

The chain combines TRBV6-5 with TRBJ2-7; 7 bases are a match to TRBD1. The trim removed 6 bases at V and 1 base at J, leaving 6 bases unmatched. Germline CDR1 reads MNHEY; CDR2 reads SVGAGI. The CDR3 is 14 amino acids. The CDR3 nucleotides read TGTGCCAGCAGCGAGCCGGGACAGTCCTACGAGCAGTACTTC. Its protein is CASSEPGQSYEQYF.

The sample holds a few counts of this clone. The rearrangement links TRBV4-1 to TRBJ1-1, with TRBD1 matching over 7 bases. J was trimmed by 3 bases and V by 3 bases; bases with no gene match: 7. Germline V gene data show CDR1 as MGHRA and CDR2 as YSYEKL. The CDR3 length is 15 residues. The CDR3 sequence is CASSQTDRFHTEAFF. DNA for the CDR3: TGCGCCAGCAGCCAGACGGACAGGTTTCACACTGAAGCTTTCTTT.

The CDR3 protein is CAWSVTLTGDSPLHF. The DNA of the CDR3 is TGTGCCTGGAGTGTAACCCTAACCGGGGATTCACCCCTCCACTTT. The gene calls are TRBV30 and TRBJ1-6; no clear D gene. Trimming removed 0 bases at V and 8 bases at J, with 14 bases between. Per the germline V gene, CDR1 is GTSNPN and CDR2 is SVGIG (reference sequence). The CDR3 sequence is 15 residues long.

This sequence joins TRBV5-1 and TRBJ2-1; 10 bases agree with TRBD2. Trimming at V came to 4 bases and at J to 4 bases, leaving 8 bases not matched to a gene. Germline CDR1 is SGHRS and CDR2 is YFSETQ. The CDR3 runs to 16 residues. This chain's CDR3 is CASSLRTSGVYNEQFF. CDR3 bases: TGCGCCAGCAGCCTCCGGACTAGCGGAGTATACAATGAGCAGTTCTTC.

The J gene is TRBJ2-1, the V gene TRBV28, with D possibly TRBD1 on 5 matching bases. Germline V gene sequence: CDR1 MDHEN, CDR2 SYDVKM. The CDR3 is 14 amino acids. Trimming stripped 5 bases from V and 0 bases from J, with 8 bases between. This CDR3 reads CASSGQGSYNEQFF. The DNA for the CDR3 is TGTGCCAGCAGTGGCCAGGGCTCCTACAATGAGCAGTTCTTC.

The rearrangement links TRBV3-1 (or the pseudogene TRBV3-2) to TRBJ1-1; maybe TRBD1 (5 bases). The germline CDR1 and CDR2 sequences are LGHDT and YNNKEL (reference sequence). The CDR3 loop spans 14 amino acids. Trimming cost V 2 bases and J 0 bases, with 7 bases left between them. The CDR3 region is CASSQRQLNTEAFF. The DNA for the CDR3 is TGTGCCAGCAGCCAACGACAGCTGAACACTGAAGCTTTCTTT.

This clone is a singleton in its sample. V is TRBV19 and J is TRBJ2-2, with TRBD2 identical over 11 bases. This CDR3 is built from 15 residues. The trim removed 7 bases at V and 2 bases at J, leaving 3 bases unmatched. CDR1 and CDR2 from the germline V gene are LNHDA and SQIVND (reference sequence). CDR3: CASTRLAGNTGELFF. As DNA, the CDR3 is TGTGCCAGTACAAGACTAGCGGGAAACACCGGGGAGCTGTTTTTT.

The V call is TRBV7-6, the J call TRBJ2-7; a weak D match, TRBD1 (6 bases). The V end lost 1 base, the J end lost 5 bases, and 15 bases lay between the germline ends. This CDR3 is built from 15 residues. CDR1 is SGHVS and CDR2 is FNYEAQ in the germline V gene. CDR3 amino acids: CASSLGPQGTHEQYF. The CDR3 nucleotides read TGTGCCAGCAGCTTAGGACCACAGGGAACCCACGAGCAGTACTTC.

The chain has TRBV19 and TRBJ1-5, with D perhaps TRBD1 (6 bases). The CDR3 sequence is 15 residues long. V was cut by 9 bases and J by 4 bases, with 19 bases left in between. Germline V gene lookup returns CDR1 LNHDA and CDR2 SQIVND (reference sequence). The DNA for the CDR3 is TGTGCCAGCCAGCGGGGGACACCTCAAAATCAGCCCCAGCATTTT. Protein: CASQRGTPQNQPQHF. The full variable domain, its missing parts supplied by reference TRBV19 and TRBJ1-5, is DGGITQSPKYLFRKEGQNVTLSCEQNLNHDAMYWYRQDPGQGLRLIYYSQIVNDFQKGDIAEGYSVSREKKESFPLTVTSAQKNPTAFYLCASQRGTPQNQPQHFGDGTRLSIL.

The chain carries TRBV10-1 and TRBJ2-1; 11 bases are a match to TRBD2. The CDR3 spans 14 residues. The V segment lost 5 bases and the J segment 6 bases; nucleotides outside the gene matches: 3. Germline V CDR1 and CDR2: WNHNN, SYGVQD (reference sequence). The CDR3 sequence is CASSRTSGFNEQFF. CDR3 DNA: TGCGCCAGCAGTAGGACTAGCGGGTTCAATGAGCAGTTCTTC.

V and J are TRBV7-9 and TRBJ2-2; 9 bases line up with TRBD2. Germline lookup yields CDR1 SEHNR and CDR2 FQNEAQ (reference sequence). This CDR3 comprises 17 residues. V lost 4 bases and J lost 0; bases outside the gene matches: 6. This chain's CDR3 is CASSSFIAGANTGELFF. In DNA form, the CDR3 reads TGTGCCAGCAGCTCCTTTATAGCGGGGGCGAACACCGGGGAGCTGTTTTTT.

The V gene is TRBV5-1, the J gene TRBJ1-1, with 7 nucleotides matching TRBD1. Germline V gene lookup returns CDR1 SGHRS and CDR2 YFSETQ. The CDR3 length is 15 residues. V shed 3 bases and J 1 base; nucleotides not matched to a gene: 6. The CDR3 spells CASSWGTVKNTEAFF. DNA for the CDR3: TGCGCCAGCAGCTGGGGGACAGTGAAGAACACTGAAGCTTTCTTT.

The chain employs TRBV4-1 and TRBJ1-5; D is undetermined. The germline V and J ends were trimmed by 1 base and 3 bases, with 13 bases remaining between them. Germline V gene data show CDR1 as MGHRA and CDR2 as YSYEKL. The CDR3 runs to 16 residues. The CDR3 region is CASSQVFQALNQPQHF. In DNA form, the CDR3 reads TGCGCCAGCAGCCAAGTGTTCCAGGCCCTCAATCAGCCCCAGCATTTT.

The rearrangement joins TRBV7-2 to TRBJ2-1; the match to TRBD2 covers 9 bases. This CDR3 region has 15 residues. Germline trimming cut 0 bases from V and 9 bases from J; bases unmatched to any gene: 6. The germline CDR1 and CDR2 sequences are SGHTA and FQGNSA. CDR3 region: CASSLAGREGSEQFF. The CDR3 DNA is TGTGCCAGCAGCTTAGCGGGGCGGGAGGGCAGTGAGCAGTTCTTC.

The chain uses TRBV7-9 and TRBJ1-3, with D tentatively TRBD1 (5 bases). The CDR3 loop spans 15 amino acids. Germline CDR1 reads SEHNR; CDR2 reads FQNEAQ (reference sequence). V lost 0 bases to trimming and J lost 2 bases, with 8 bases between them. The CDR3 spells CASSLAQGAGNTIYF. The CDR3 DNA is TGTGCCAGCAGCTTAGCCCAGGGTGCTGGAAACACCATATATTTT.

The chain has TRBV11-2 and TRBJ1-2; maybe TRBD1 (5 bases). V lost 1 base to trimming and J lost 7 bases, with 10 bases between them. Germline CDR1 and CDR2: SGHAT and FQNNGV. The CDR3 runs to 13 residues. The CDR3 bases are TGTGCCAGCAGCTTAGTGGTGGGGCCTGGCTACACCTTC. As protein: CASSLVVGPGYTF.

The chain employs TRBV27 and TRBJ2-6; TRBD1 might be the D (5 bases). The length of the CDR3 is 15 residues. Germline values: CDR1 MNHEY, CDR2 SMNVEV (reference sequence). V was trimmed by 3 bases and J by 2 bases, leaving 8 bases between them. CDR3 DNA sequence: TGTGCCAGCAGTTTGGCCAGGGCTGGGGCCAACGTCCTGACTTTC. Residues: CASSLARAGANVLTF. Combining the CDR3 with reference TRBV27 and TRBJ2-6 gives the whole variable domain EAQVTQNPRYLITVTGKKLTVTCSQNMNHEYMSWYRQDPGLGLRQIYYSMNVEVTDKGDVPEGYKVSRKEKRNFPLILESPSPNQTSLYFCASSLARAGANVLTFGAGSRLTVL.

The chain employs TRBV11-2 and TRBJ1-4; the match to TRBD1 covers 8 bases. V gave up 3 bases and J gave up 5 bases; unmatched junction bases: 8. There are 16 residues in the CDR3. The V gene's germline CDR1 is SGHAT and CDR2 FQNNGV. CDR3 nucleotide sequence: TGTGCCAGCAGCTTGTTTTGGGACAGGAGGAATGAAAAACTGTTTTTT. This codes for CASSLFWDRRNEKLFF. The complete variable domain, with remaining parts taken from reference TRBV11-2 and TRBJ1-4, reads EAGVAQSPRYKIIEKRQSVAFWCNPISGHATLYWYQQILGQGPKLLIQFQNNGVVDDSQLPKDRFSAERLKGVDSTLKIQPAKLEDSAVYLCASSLFWDRRNEKLFFGSGTQLSVL.

The chain carries TRBV2 and TRBJ1-2; D ambiguous. Deletions cut 2 bases from V and 4 bases from J, with 11 bases between. This CDR3 is 14 amino acids long. Germline CDR1 is SNHLY and CDR2 is FYNNEI. CDR3 region: CASSEYPGVYGYTF. The CDR3 bases are TGTGCCAGCAGTGAATACCCGGGTGTCTATGGCTACACCTTC.